The 16 T cell receptor beta chains below all came from one sample that was sequenced in a study of shared clonotypes between healthy human individuals. Repertoires were generated with immunoSEQ multiplex PCR, while TCRdb's copy carries only in-frame clones and drops some. The table records more than 550,000 clones, 80% to 95% of them present only once. Sequenced material: memory CD8+ T cells from PBMCs. The subset here: CD45RO+ cells pooled with CCR7-negative TemRA cells. These receptors all come from a man aged 18-30 years in good health. Some clones in this sample may be carry-over from other donors' samples.

The V call is TRBV13, the J call TRBJ2-1, with D unresolved. CDR1 PRHDT and CDR2 FYEKMQ come from the germline V gene (reference sequence). This CDR3 is built from 12 residues. The V end lost 4 bases, the J end lost 3 bases, and 4 bases lay between the germline ends. The CDR3 spells CASSWDYNEQFF. CDR3 sequence (DNA): TGTGCCAGCAGCTGGGACTACAATGAGCAGTTCTTC. The full variable domain, rest sourced from reference TRBV13 and TRBJ2-1, is AAGVIQSPRHLIKEKRETATLKCYPIPRHDTVYWYQQGPGQDPQFLISFYEKMQSDKGSIPDRFSAQQFSDYHSELNMSSLELGDSALYFCASSWDYNEQFFGPGTRLTVL.

In its sample, this clone was seen a few times. V usage is TRBV4-2 and J usage is TRBJ1-4, with D unresolved. There are 15 residues in the CDR3. The V and J ends lost 0 bases and 5 bases respectively, with 10 bases between them. Germline V gene sequence: CDR1 LGHNA, CDR2 YNFKEQ. The CDR3 bases are TGTGCCAGCAGCCAAGATGACACGAGGAATGAAAAACTGTTTTTT. Amino acids: CASSQDDTRNEKLFF.

The V call is TRBV4-3, the J call TRBJ2-1; D is unresolved. The CDR3 length is 15 residues. V was clipped by 3 bases and J by 6 bases, with 15 bases between them. Germline V gene lookup returns CDR1 LGHNA and CDR2 YSLEER. In DNA, the CDR3 is TGCGCCAGCAGCCAGCAAGAGCCGTTTTCCAATGAGCAGTTCTTC. Translation: CASSQQEPFSNEQFF.

The V call is TRBV9, the J call TRBJ2-7, with D perhaps assigned TRBD1 or TRBD2 (5 bases each). This CDR3 has 13 residues. V gave up 0 bases and J gave up 4 bases, with 8 bases separating them. Looked up from germline, CDR1 is SGDLS and CDR2 is YYNGEE. The CDR3 DNA sequence: TGTGCCAGCAGCGTAGATGGGGGATACGAGCAGTACTTC. Its translation: CASSVDGGYEQYF.

The chain recombines TRBV19 with TRBJ2-2; D remains ambiguous. Per germline, CDR1 LNHDA and CDR2 SQIVND (reference sequence). V dropped 6 bases and J dropped 0 bases, with 17 bases sitting between them. The CDR3 covers 17 residues. The CDR3 is CASSLLSFTANTGELFF. CDR3 nucleotide sequence: TGTGCCAGTAGCCTCCTTTCATTTACCGCGAACACCGGGGAGCTGTTTTTT.

The chain couples TRBV5-8 to TRBJ1-2; D remains ambiguous. The CDR3 covers 15 residues. V lost 1 base and J 6 bases, leaving 16 bases between the germline ends. The V gene's germline CDR1 is SGHTS and CDR2 YDEGEE. CDR3 nucleotide sequence: TGTGCCAGCAGCTTGTGGGCTCCGGGTGAGAATGGCTACACCTTC. Amino acid sequence: CASSLWAPGENGYTF.

The rearrangement joins TRBV9 to TRBJ2-3, with D tentatively TRBD1 (6 bases). Germline lookup yields CDR1 SGDLS and CDR2 YYNGEE. This CDR3 contains 14 residues. V lost 4 bases to trimming and J lost 1 base, with 10 bases between them. Here the CDR3 reads CASSPHRGTDTQYF. DNA of the CDR3: TGTGCCAGCAGCCCCCACAGGGGCACAGATACGCAGTATTTT.

This chain joins TRBV19 and TRBJ1-1; 8 bases align to TRBD1. CDR3 size: 15 residues. Germline CDR1 reads LNHDA; CDR2 reads SQIVND (reference sequence). After removal of 4 bases from V and 4 bases from J, the junction contained 8 bases not matched to a gene. The CDR3 nucleotides read TGTGCCAGTAGTACCCGCAGGGGGCAGGTCACTGAAGCTTTCTTT. It yields the protein CASSTRRGQVTEAFF.

This chain's CDR3 is CASSQIPTYEQYF. The CDR3 coding sequence is TGCGCCAGCAGCCAGATCCCAACGTACGAGCAGTACTTC. The chain is built from TRBV4-1 and TRBJ2-7, with D hard to call. Germline V lookup: CDR1 MGHRA, CDR2 YSYEKL. The CDR3 loop spans 13 amino acids. V lost 3 bases and J lost 4, with 10 bases in between.

This sequence joins TRBV10-3 and TRBJ2-1; D not resolved. Trimming left V 3 bases short and J 7 bases short, with 16 bases between. Germline assignment: CDR1 ENHRY and CDR2 SYGVKD. CDR3 length: 15 residues. As DNA, the CDR3 is TGTGCCATCAGTGAAGGCCCAAGGCTGGGGAATGAGCAGTTCTTC. Protein sequence: CAISEGPRLGNEQFF.

The chain uses TRBV15 and TRBJ1-2; D is ambiguous. Germline assignment: CDR1 LNHNV and CDR2 YYDKDF (reference sequence). Between the trimmed V and J ends, which lost 1 base and 4 bases, there was a span of 13 bases. CDR3 length: 15 amino acids. The CDR3 sequence is CATSRGLGRIYGYTF. DNA for the CDR3: TGTGCCACCAGCAGAGGGCTGGGCCGAATCTATGGCTACACCTTC. The full variable domain, in which reference TRBV15 and TRBJ1-2 provide the parts outside the CDR3, is DAMVIQNPRYQVTQFGKPVTLSCSQTLNHNVMYWYQQKSSQAPKLLFHYYDKDFNNEADTPDNFQSRRPNTSFCFLDIRSPGLGDTAMYLCATSRGLGRIYGYTFGSGTRLTVV.

V is TRBV4-3 and J is TRBJ2-2, with D possibly TRBD2 on 5 matching bases. Deletions cut 4 bases from V and 6 bases from J, with 18 bases between. Per germline, CDR1 LGHNA and CDR2 YSLEER. This CDR3 is built from 16 residues. The DNA of the CDR3 is TGCGCCAGCAGCCCCGGGATATGGGGTATGGCCGGGGAGCTGTTTTTT. It codes for CASSPGIWGMAGELFF.

The chain joins TRBV19 to TRBJ2-3; D possibly corresponds to TRBD1 (5 bases). There are 15 residues in the CDR3. V gave up 3 bases and J gave up 1 base, with 11 bases separating them. From germline, CDR1 is LNHDA and CDR2 SQIVND (reference sequence). CDR3 DNA: TGTGCCAGTAGTATCTGGGGCAGCCGCACAGATACGCAGTATTTT. This gives the protein CASSIWGSRTDTQYF.

V is TRBV27 and J is TRBJ2-6; D perhaps matches TRBD1 (6 bases). With 6 bases removed from V and 0 bases from J, the gap between germline ends came to 18 bases. The CDR3 is 18 amino acids. CDR1 and CDR2 from the germline V gene are MNHEY and SMNVEV (reference sequence). In DNA form, the CDR3 reads TGTGCCAGCAGCCCGGACAGACCCCCTCTCTCTGGGGCCAACGTCCTGACTTTC. This codes for CASSPDRPPLSGANVLTF.

V usage is TRBV14 and J usage is TRBJ2-7; 8 bases line up with TRBD2. V shed 4 bases, J shed 0 bases, and the junction held 5 bases outside the gene matches. CDR1 SGHDN and CDR2 FVKESK come from the germline V gene. The CDR3 extends over 15 amino acids. The CDR3 region is CASSPGLAISYEQYF. CDR3 DNA sequence: TGTGCCAGCAGCCCTGGACTAGCAATCTCCTACGAGCAGTACTTC. Full variable domain (rest looked up from reference TRBV14 and TRBJ2-7): EAGVTQFPSHSVIEKGQTVTLRCDPISGHDNLYWYRRVMGKEIKFLLHFVKESKQDESGMPNNRFLAERTGGTYSTLKVQPAELEDSGVYFCASSPGLAISYEQYFGPGTRLTVT.

The chain couples TRBV7-2 to TRBJ2-7; the D gene is possibly TRBD1 (5 bases). Germline CDR1 is SGHTA and CDR2 is FQGNSA. The CDR3 totals 14 residues. V was trimmed by 1 base and J by 2 bases, leaving 9 bases between them. CDR3 DNA sequence: TGTGCCAGCAGCTTAGACCGGACAACCTACGAGCAGTACTTC. Amino acids: CASSLDRTTYEQYF.